The next 10 T cell receptor beta chains were all read from a single sample in a study of T cell responses to AZD1222 COVID-19 vaccine listed by TCRdb under 2021. What the time point label conveys for this sample: baseline before first vaccination. According to the study, the label for this sample's treatment or condition signals: meningococcal conjugate vaccine given as trial control. Library preparation employed the immunoSEQ multiplex PCR assay. What TCRdb holds here is the immuneACCESS table cut down to in-frame rearrangements. Part of the clones is not present; checked against another copy, under half of the missing clones reflect an unresolved V gene, and the others are unexplained. In all, the sample holds 50,000 to 70,000 clones, and 75% to 90% of those were seen once. Jointly, the top ten make up about 20% of the sample. This material consisted of peripheral blood, taken on day 0 of MenACWY control vaccination. Every receptor here comes from an adult in good health.

The chain carries TRBV5-4 and TRBJ2-7; D is unclear. The V end was cut by 1 base, the J end by 3 bases, with 8 bases between. The germline V gene encodes CDR1 SGHNT and CDR2 YYREEE (reference sequence). The CDR3 extends over 13 amino acids. The CDR3 DNA follows: TGTGCCAGCAGCTTGCAAGGCGGCTACGAGCAGTACTTC. As protein: CASSLQGGYEQYF.

The V call is TRBV3-1 (or the pseudogene TRBV3-2), the J call TRBJ2-1; D is unclear. CDR1 LGHDT and CDR2 YNNKEL come from the germline V gene (reference sequence). CDR3 size: 13 residues. The germline V and J ends were trimmed by 0 bases and 5 bases, with 5 bases remaining between them. CDR3 in DNA: TGTGCCAGCAGCCAAGATAGGAACAATGAGCAGTTCTTC. Its protein is CASSQDRNNEQFF.

The V gene is TRBV9, the J gene TRBJ2-7; TRBD1 might be the D (6 bases). Germline lookup yields CDR1 SGDLS and CDR2 YYNGEE. The CDR3 has 15 residues. Trimming took 0 bases from V and 0 from J, leaving 10 bases between them. Written as DNA, the CDR3 is TGTGCCAGCAGCGTAGACACAGGGTACTCCTACGAGCAGTACTTC. This codes for CASSVDTGYSYEQYF.

Remarks on this clone: The same CDR3 can be traced to other DNA sequences in this sample. The chain combines TRBV3-1 (or the pseudogene TRBV3-2) with TRBJ2-5; D might be TRBD2 (5 bases). The germline CDR1 and CDR2 sequences are LGHDT and YNNKEL (reference sequence). This CDR3 is built from 13 residues. V lost 1 base and J 4 bases, leaving 7 bases between the germline ends. For the CDR3, the DNA is TGTGCCAGCAGCCAAGTCCGGGGAGAGACCCAGTACTTC. Translation gives CASSQVRGETQYF.

The V call is TRBV7-8, the J call TRBJ2-5, with a possible D match to TRBD2 (5 bases). Germline CDR1 SGHVS, CDR2 FQNEAQ. CDR3 length: 14 residues. Trimming took 0 bases from V and 5 from J, leaving 10 bases between them. The CDR3 region is CASSLAGLIETQYF. CDR3 nucleotide sequence: TGTGCCAGCAGCTTAGCTGGACTTATCGAGACCCAGTACTTC. Based on the CDR3 plus reference TRBV7-8 and TRBJ2-5, the full variable domain is GAGVSQSPRYKVAKRGQDVALRCDPISGHVSLFWYQQALGQGPEFLTYFQNEAQLDKSGLPSDRFFAERPEGSVSTLKIQRTQQEDSAVYLCASSLAGLIETQYFGPGTRLLVL.

The chain recombines TRBV19 with TRBJ1-5; D perhaps matches TRBD1 (6 bases). The V gene's germline CDR1 is LNHDA and CDR2 SQIVND (reference sequence). The ends were cut back, 5 bases at V and 0 bases at J, with 17 bases in the middle. The CDR3 runs 17 residues. This chain's CDR3 is CASSPPGGASSNQPQHF. In nucleotides, the CDR3 is TGTGCCAGTAGTCCCCCGGGGGGGGCTTCTAGCAATCAGCCCCAGCATTTT.

CDR3 DNA sequence: TGTGCCAGCAGCCTCCGACAGAGTTCCGATTTGGCAGATACGCAGTATTTT. Amino acid sequence: CASSLRQSSDLADTQYF. The chain carries TRBV11-3 and TRBJ2-3, with a weak D call TRBD1 (5 bases). The V end was cut by 5 bases, the J end by 4 bases, with 22 bases between. The CDR3 contains 17 residues. From germline, CDR1 is SGHNT and CDR2 YENEEA.

This clone was seen a few times. The rearrangement joins TRBV4-2 to TRBJ1-1; D not certain. There are 18 residues in the CDR3. The germline V and J ends were trimmed by 0 bases and 0 bases, with 17 bases remaining between them. Germline V gene lookup returns CDR1 LGHNA and CDR2 YNFKEQ. In nucleotides, the CDR3 is TGTGCCAGCAGCCAAGATAATACTTGGCCCCCCATGAACACTGAAGCTTTCTTT. Translating gives CASSQDNTWPPMNTEAFF.

V gene TRBV5-1 combines with J gene TRBJ2-7; weak D call: TRBD1 (5 bases). The CDR3 is 13 amino acids. Per the germline V gene, CDR1 is SGHRS and CDR2 is YFSETQ. V lost 6 bases, J lost 0 bases, and 10 bases lay in between. CDR3 sequence: CASNADSSYEQYF. The CDR3 bases are TGCGCCAGCAATGCCGACAGCTCCTACGAGCAGTACTTC.

The chain has TRBV11-2 and TRBJ2-7, with D perhaps matching TRBD1 (6 bases). This CDR3 comprises 15 residues. V shed 5 bases and J shed 5 bases, with 19 bases lying between them. Germline CDR1 is SGHAT and CDR2 is FQNNGV. CDR3 region: CASSPSPQGSNEQYF. Here the CDR3 DNA reads TGTGCCAGCAGCCCCAGTCCCCAGGGGTCCAACGAGCAGTACTTC. Looking up the rest from reference TRBV11-2 and TRBJ2-7 gives the full variable domain: EAGVAQSPRYKIIEKRQSVAFWCNPISGHATLYWYQQILGQGPKLLIQFQNNGVVDDSQLPKDRFSAERLKGVDSTLKIQPAKLEDSAVYLCASSPSPQGSNEQYFGPGTRLTVT.